This entry is about one TCR beta chain. TCRdb reprocessed the 5' RACE reads with MiXCR, giving one entry per CDR3 protein. The repertoire holds about 120,000 distinct CDR3 sequences, with 12% as singletons. Looked up from germline, CDR1 is MNHEY and CDR2 is SMNVEV (reference sequence). The length of the CDR3 is 14 residues. V gave up 2 bases and J gave up 3 bases, with 8 bases separating them. The sample is drawn from a study of spatial heterogeneity in lung cancer. The time point here: blood at routine non-recurrence follow-up after resection. Tumor, nontumor lung or frozen PBMC supplied whole RNA that was sequenced unsorted.

The source material was PBMCs, sampled at follow-up. The rearrangement links TRBV27 to TRBJ1-5, with D tentatively TRBD1 (5 bases). The receptor was derived from a male donor with early-stage non-small cell lung cancer. In DNA form, the CDR3 reads TGTGCCAGCAGTTTAGGGGGGACCAATCAGCCCCAGCATTTT. This encodes CASSLGGTNQPQHF.